This record covers a single T cell receptor beta chain. These data are taken from a study of T cell clonotyping in hematopoietic cell transplantation. Noted time point: recipient sample about 28 days before transplant, after cytoreduction. There are 16 residues in the CDR3. Germline V gene sequence: CDR1 MNHNY, CDR2 SVGAGI (reference sequence). The germline V and J ends were trimmed by 0 bases and 6 bases, with 17 bases remaining between them. Measured with immunoSEQ multiplex PCR; TCRdb has only the in-frame clones, and not every one. The sample carries 6,500 to 7,500 clones, more than 75% recorded once.

The receptor was derived from a man in his 60s with acute myeloid leukemia. Some clones in this sample may be carry-over from other donors' samples. The source material was peripheral blood mononuclear cells, sampled before stem cell transplant. The rearrangement joins TRBV6-6 to TRBJ1-2; D unclear. The CDR3 spells CASSYSERRRMNGYTF. CDR3 coding DNA: TGTGCCAGCAGTTACTCGGAAAGACGGAGGATGAATGGCTACACCTTC.